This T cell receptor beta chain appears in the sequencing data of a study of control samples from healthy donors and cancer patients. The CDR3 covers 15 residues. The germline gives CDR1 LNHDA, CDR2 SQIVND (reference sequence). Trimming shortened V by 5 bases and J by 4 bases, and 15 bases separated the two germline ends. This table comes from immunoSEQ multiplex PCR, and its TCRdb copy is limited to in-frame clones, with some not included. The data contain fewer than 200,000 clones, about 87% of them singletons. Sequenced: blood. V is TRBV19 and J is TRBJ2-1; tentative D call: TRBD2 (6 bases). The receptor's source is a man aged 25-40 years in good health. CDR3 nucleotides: TGTGCCAGTAGTTCGTCCGGGGGTGGGTACAATGAGCAGTTCTTC. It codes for CASSSSGGGYNEQFF.